These 8 T cell receptor beta chains came from one sample sequenced in a study of regulatory T cells in long-lasting Graves disease. Time point indicated: persistent/refractory GD, antithyroid drugs over 5 years with positive TRAb. Scientists built the TCR library using RNA that was extracted from PBMCs. For TCR beta, libraries came from iRepertoire HTBI primers and Arm-PCR of CDR3 regions. TCRdb re-analysed the multiplex PCR reads in MiXCR, keeping a single row per CDR3 protein. This sample carries about 470,000 distinct CDR3 sequences, 20% to 25% of them seen once, and the ten largest clones take more than 6%. Material: peripheral blood mononuclear cells (PBMCs), obtained when the disease was refractory, from a patient treated with antithyroid drugs. These receptors all come from a female donor with Graves disease.

This clonotype has more than one count but fewer than ten. The gene calls are TRBV6-2 or TRBV6-3 and TRBJ1-1; D remains unclear. This CDR3 is built from 16 residues. Germline V gene sequence: CDR1 MNHEY, CDR2 SVGEGT. Trimming shortened V by 5 bases and J by 0 bases, and 16 bases separated the two germline ends. The CDR3: CASSAVISVMNTEAFF. The CDR3 bases are TGTGCCAGCAGTGCTGTGATATCAGTCATGAACACTGAAGCTTTCTTT.

This clonotype was seen ten or more times. V usage is TRBV9 and J usage is TRBJ2-5, with TRBD1 identical over 8 bases. The germline V gene encodes CDR1 SGDLS and CDR2 YYNGEE. With 4 bases clipped from V and 3 bases from J, the junction kept 8 bases outside the gene matches. The CDR3 runs 15 residues. The CDR3 reads CASSRGPGGKETQYF. CDR3 coding DNA: TGTGCCAGCAGCCGCGGTCCAGGGGGCAAAGAGACCCAGTACTTC.

Ten or more counts support this clonotype. This CDR3 is CASSLGQGQRDSPLHF. The CDR3 coding sequence is TGTGCCAGCAGCTTAGGGCAAGGACAGAGAGATTCACCCCTCCACTTT. The rearrangement joins TRBV11-2 to TRBJ1-6; D may be TRBD1 (6 bases). CDR3 size: 16 residues. CDR1 is SGHAT, CDR2 FQNNGV, per germline. The germline V and J ends were trimmed by 1 base and 8 bases, with 15 bases remaining between them.

This clonotype turned up a few times. The chain uses TRBV5-1 and TRBJ2-7, with D possibly being TRBD1 or TRBD2 (5 bases each). Looked up from germline, CDR1 is SGHRS and CDR2 is YFSETQ. Trimming pared 3 bases from V and 3 bases from J, leaving 16 bases between. The CDR3 length is 15 residues. The CDR3 region is CASSSPWGRRYEQYF. The CDR3 region has the DNA TGCGCCAGCAGCTCGCCTTGGGGACGCCGCTACGAGCAGTACTTC.

The sample holds a few counts of this clonotype. A much larger clone lies one base from this, so it may be a read error. This chain links TRBV6-4 with TRBJ1-4; D might be TRBD1 (5 bases). This CDR3 has 16 amino acids. Germline values: CDR1 MRHNA, CDR2 SNTAGT. CDR3 region: CASSYGWTTTNGKLFF. The CDR3 bases are TGTGCCAGCAGTTATGGGTGGACAACAACTAATGGAAAACTGTTTTTT.

In this sample, this clonotype turned up a few times. The rearrangement uses TRBV5-5 and TRBJ2-2; TRBD1 might be the D (5 bases). The CDR3 is made up of 14 amino acids. Germline V gene lookup returns CDR1 SGHKS and CDR2 YYEKEE (reference sequence). V was clipped by 2 bases and J by 6 bases, with 11 bases between them. Written as DNA, the CDR3 is TGTGCCAGCAGCTTCGCTCAGGGTCCCGGGGAGCTGTTTTTT. Protein product: CASSFAQGPGELFF.

Ten or more counts support this clonotype. The rearrangement uses TRBV28 and TRBJ2-7; 13 bases agree with TRBD2. Germline V gives CDR1 MDHEN, CDR2 SYDVKM. The CDR3 has 19 amino acids. V lost 2 bases and J lost 4; bases outside the gene matches: 14. The CDR3 DNA sequence: TGTGCCAGCAGTTTAAAGGGGGGAACCTGGACTAGCGGGAGTTACGAGCAGTACTTC. It yields the protein CASSLKGGTWTSGSYEQYF.

For this clonotype: This may come from a read error, since a much larger clone is one base off. The chain recombines TRBV12-3 or TRBV12-4 with TRBJ2-2; perhaps D is TRBD1 or TRBD2 (6 bases each). The length of the CDR3 is 14 residues. The CDR3 sequence is CASSFPYRVGGLFF. The CDR3 DNA follows: TGTGCCAGCAGCTTCCCATACAGGGTGGGGGGGCTGTTTTTT.